Below are 7 T cell receptor beta chains sequenced from a single sample in a study of regulatory T cells in long-lasting Graves disease. Time point defined: persistent/refractory GD, antithyroid drugs over 5 years with positive TRAb. The TCR library was made from RNA that had been extracted from PBMCs in TRIzol. Both iRepertoire HTBI primers and Arm-PCR of CDR3 regions were used to build the TCR beta libraries. In TCRdb, the multiplex PCR reads were re-called with MiXCR into one record per CDR3 protein. The sample shows some 300,000 distinct CDR3 sequences, 22% of them seen only once. This specimen consisted of peripheral blood mononuclear cells (PBMCs), obtained when the disease was refractory, from a patient treated with antithyroid drugs. The receptors were gathered from a female donor with Graves disease.

Remarks on this clonotype: One end of the junction varies from germline; a read error may be responsible. The J gene is TRBJ2-7, the V gene TRBV7-2; tentatively, D is TRBD2 (6 bases). The CDR3 sequence is 14 residues long. Germline CDR1 and CDR2: SGHTA and FQGNSA. CDR3 in amino acids: CASSRDWPPGEQHF. CDR3 in DNA: TGTGCCAGCAGCCGGGACTGGCCCCCTGGAGAGCAGCACTTC.

V and J are TRBV14 and TRBJ2-1; 9 bases match TRBD1. Germline CDR1 reads SGHDN; CDR2 reads FVKESK. CDR3 length equals 16 residues. The J segment lost 1 base and the V segment lost 6 bases, leaving 7 bases of the junction unmatched. Written as DNA, the CDR3 is TGTGCCAGCAGTTCGACCGGGACAGGGTCCTACAATGAGCAGTTCTTC. Translation: CASSSTGTGSYNEQFF.

V and J are TRBV6-2 or TRBV6-3 and TRBJ2-3; no definite D call. This CDR3 region has 13 residues. Germline loops: CDR1 MNHEY, CDR2 SVGEGT. The V and J ends lost 5 bases and 6 bases respectively, with 12 bases between them. CDR3 nucleotide sequence: TGTGCCAGCAGTGAACAGCTCCCTGATACGCAGTATTTT. Amino acid sequence: CASSEQLPDTQYF.

This clonotype has more than one count but fewer than ten. This rearrangement joins TRBV20-1 to TRBJ2-7; no reliable D call. The germline gives CDR1 DFQATT, CDR2 SNEGSKA (reference sequence). Trimming removed 1 base from V and 3 bases from J, with 7 bases in between. The CDR3 has 12 residues. The CDR3 here is CSARAQNYEQYF. The CDR3 DNA reads as TGCAGTGCTAGAGCGCAGAACTACGAGCAGTACTTC.

Many counts were recorded for this clonotype. CDR3 nucleotide sequence: TGTGCCAGCAGCCGGACTGGGCACAACTACGAGCAGTACTTC. Translated: CASSRTGHNYEQYF. V and J are TRBV3-1 and TRBJ2-7, with D perhaps TRBD2 (5 bases). CDR1 and CDR2 (germline): LGHDT, YNNKEL (reference sequence). CDR3 length: 14 residues. Trimming cost V 4 bases and J 3 bases, with 13 bases left between them.

The table lists this clonotype with a few counts. V gene TRBV6-2 or TRBV6-3 combines with J gene TRBJ2-1; D unresolved. V was shortened by 0 bases and J by 2 bases, with 5 bases between the two germline ends. The germline V gene has CDR1 MNHEY and CDR2 SVGEGT. This CDR3 region has 14 residues. In DNA form, the CDR3 reads TGTGCCAGCAGTTACTCCCGGGCCTACAATGAGCAGTTCTTC. Its translation: CASSYSRAYNEQFF.

This clonotype was seen many times. The chain recombines TRBV12-3 or TRBV12-4 with TRBJ1-6; tentatively, D is TRBD1 (6 bases). Trimming took 1 base from V and 5 from J, leaving 12 bases between them. The CDR3 contains 16 residues. In DNA form, the CDR3 reads TGTGCCAGCAGTTTAGGCGGGACACTTAATAATTCACCCCTCCACTTT. Protein sequence: CASSLGGTLNNSPLHF.